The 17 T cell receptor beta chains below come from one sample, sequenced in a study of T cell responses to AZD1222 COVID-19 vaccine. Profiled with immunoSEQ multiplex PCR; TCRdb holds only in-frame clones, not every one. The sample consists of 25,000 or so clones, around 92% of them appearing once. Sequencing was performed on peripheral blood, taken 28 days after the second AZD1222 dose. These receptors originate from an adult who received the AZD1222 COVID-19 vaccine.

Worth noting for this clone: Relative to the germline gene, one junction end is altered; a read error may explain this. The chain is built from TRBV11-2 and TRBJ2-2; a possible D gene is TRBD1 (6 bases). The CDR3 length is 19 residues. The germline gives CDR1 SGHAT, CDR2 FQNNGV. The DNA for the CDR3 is TGTGCCAGCACCTTACGTCGGACAGCCTCCCTGGCCCGCACCGGGGAGCTGTTTTTT. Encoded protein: CASTLRRTASLARTGELFF.

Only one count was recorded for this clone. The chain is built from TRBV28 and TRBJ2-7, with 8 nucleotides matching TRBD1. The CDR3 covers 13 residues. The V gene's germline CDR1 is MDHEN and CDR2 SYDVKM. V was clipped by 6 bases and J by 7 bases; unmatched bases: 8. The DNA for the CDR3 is TGTGCCAGCAGCTCAGGGGGCGAATTTGAGCAGTACTTC. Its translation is CASSSGGEFEQYF.

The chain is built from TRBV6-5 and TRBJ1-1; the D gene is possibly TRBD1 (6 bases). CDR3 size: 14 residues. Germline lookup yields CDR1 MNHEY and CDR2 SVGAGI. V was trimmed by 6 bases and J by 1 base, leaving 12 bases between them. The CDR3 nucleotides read TGTGCCAGCAGGAATGACAGGAGGAACACTGAAGCTTTCTTT. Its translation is CASRNDRRNTEAFF.

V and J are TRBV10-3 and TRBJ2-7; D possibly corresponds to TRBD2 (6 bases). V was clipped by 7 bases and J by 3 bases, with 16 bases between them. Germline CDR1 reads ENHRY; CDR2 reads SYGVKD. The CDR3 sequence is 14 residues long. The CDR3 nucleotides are TGTGCCATCACGGATAGCGGAAGCCTCTACGAGCAGTACTTC. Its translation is CAITDSGSLYEQYF.

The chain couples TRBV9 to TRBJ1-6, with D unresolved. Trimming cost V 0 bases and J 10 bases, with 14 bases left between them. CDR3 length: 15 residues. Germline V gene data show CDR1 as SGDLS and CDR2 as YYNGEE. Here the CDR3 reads CASSVGPEAGSPLHF. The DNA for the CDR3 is TGTGCCAGCAGCGTAGGCCCCGAGGCGGGATCACCCCTCCACTTT.

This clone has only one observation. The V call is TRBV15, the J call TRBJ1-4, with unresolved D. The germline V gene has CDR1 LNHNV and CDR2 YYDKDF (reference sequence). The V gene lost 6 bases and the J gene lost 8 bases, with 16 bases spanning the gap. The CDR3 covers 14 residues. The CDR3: CATRGDGDFEKLFF. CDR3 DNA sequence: TGTGCCACCAGAGGAGACGGGGATTTCGAAAAACTGTTTTTT.

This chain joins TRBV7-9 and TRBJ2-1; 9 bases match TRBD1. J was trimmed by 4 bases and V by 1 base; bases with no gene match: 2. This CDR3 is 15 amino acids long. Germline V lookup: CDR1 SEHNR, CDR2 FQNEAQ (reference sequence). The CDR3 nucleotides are TGTGCCAGCAGCTTAGGACAGGGGGGATACAATGAGCAGTTCTTC. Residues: CASSLGQGGYNEQFF.

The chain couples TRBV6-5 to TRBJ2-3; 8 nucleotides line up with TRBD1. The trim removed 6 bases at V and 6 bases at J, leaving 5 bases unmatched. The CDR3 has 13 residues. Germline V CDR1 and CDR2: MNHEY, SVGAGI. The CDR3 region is CASSPDRVDTQYF. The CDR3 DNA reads TGTGCCAGCAGCCCGGACAGGGTTGATACGCAGTATTTT.

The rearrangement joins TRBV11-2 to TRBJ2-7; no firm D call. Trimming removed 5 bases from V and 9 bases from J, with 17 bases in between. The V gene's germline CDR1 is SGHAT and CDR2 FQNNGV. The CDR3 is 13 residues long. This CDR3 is CASSQQIRVRQYF. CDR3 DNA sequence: TGTGCCAGCAGCCAGCAGATTAGGGTGAGGCAGTACTTC. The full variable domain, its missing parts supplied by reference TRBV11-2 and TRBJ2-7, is EAGVAQSPRYKIIEKRQSVAFWCNPISGHATLYWYQQILGQGPKLLIQFQNNGVVDDSQLPKDRFSAERLKGVDSTLKIQPAKLEDSAVYLCASSQQIRVRQYFGPGTRLTVT.

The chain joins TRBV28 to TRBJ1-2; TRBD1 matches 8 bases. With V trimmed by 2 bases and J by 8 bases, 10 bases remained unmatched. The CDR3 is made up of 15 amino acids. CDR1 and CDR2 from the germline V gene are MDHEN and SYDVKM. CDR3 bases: TGTGCCAGCAGTTTACACCACGCTGGACAGGGCGGCTACACCTTC. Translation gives CASSLHHAGQGGYTF.

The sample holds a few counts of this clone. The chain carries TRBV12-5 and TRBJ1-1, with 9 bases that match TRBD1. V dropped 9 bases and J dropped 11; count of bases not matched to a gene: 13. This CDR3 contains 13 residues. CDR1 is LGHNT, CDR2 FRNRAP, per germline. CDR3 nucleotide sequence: TGTGCTAGCTCGTTCGGACAGGGGTTTAGTGCTTTCTTT. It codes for CASSFGQGFSAFF.

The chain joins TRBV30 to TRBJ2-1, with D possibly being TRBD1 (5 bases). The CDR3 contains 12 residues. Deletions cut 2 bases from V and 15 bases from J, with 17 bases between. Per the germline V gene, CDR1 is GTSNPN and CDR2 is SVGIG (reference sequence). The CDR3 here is CAWSLGRLFLFF. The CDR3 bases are TGTGCCTGGAGTTTGGGGCGGTTGTTTTTGTTCTTC. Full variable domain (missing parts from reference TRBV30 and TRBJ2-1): SQTIHQWPATLVQPVGSPLSLECTVEGTSNPNLYWYRQAAGRGLQLLFYSVGIGQISSEVPQNLSASRPQDRQFILSSKKLLLSDSGFYLCAWSLGRLFLFFGPGTRLTVL.

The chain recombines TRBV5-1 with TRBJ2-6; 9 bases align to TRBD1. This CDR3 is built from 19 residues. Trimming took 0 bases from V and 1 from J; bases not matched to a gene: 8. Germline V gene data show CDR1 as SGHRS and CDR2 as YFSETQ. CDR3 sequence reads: CASSLAPGTGLSGANVLTF. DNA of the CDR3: TGCGCCAGCAGCTTGGCCCCCGGGACAGGGTTATCTGGGGCCAACGTCCTGACTTTC.

The CDR3 DNA is TGTGCCACGGAGGGTTCCGTCCCTGGAAACACCATATATTTT. This translates into CATEGSVPGNTIYF. This chain uses TRBV28 with TRBJ1-3; D gene uncertain. V was pared by 10 bases and J by 2 bases, with 15 bases between. The germline V gene encodes CDR1 MDHEN and CDR2 SYDVKM. This CDR3 is 14 amino acids long.

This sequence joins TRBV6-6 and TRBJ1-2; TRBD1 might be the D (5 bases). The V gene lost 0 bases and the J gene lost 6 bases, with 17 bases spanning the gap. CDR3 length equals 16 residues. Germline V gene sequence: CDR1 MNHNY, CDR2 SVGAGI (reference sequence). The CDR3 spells CASSYSLQGGTDGYTF. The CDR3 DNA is TGTGCCAGCAGTTACTCCCTACAAGGAGGGACGGATGGCTACACCTTC.

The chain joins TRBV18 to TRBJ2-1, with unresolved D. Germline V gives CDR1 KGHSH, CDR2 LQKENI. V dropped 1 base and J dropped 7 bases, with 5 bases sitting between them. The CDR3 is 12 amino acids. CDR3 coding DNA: TGTGCCAGCTCACCACAAGGGAATGAGCAGTTCTTC. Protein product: CASSPQGNEQFF. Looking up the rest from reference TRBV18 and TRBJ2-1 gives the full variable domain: NAGVMQNPRHLVRRRGQEARLRCSPMKGHSHVYWYRQLPEEGLKFMVYLQKENIIDESGMPKERFSAEFPKEGPSILRIQQVVRGDSAAYFCASSPQGNEQFFGPGTRLTVL.

CDR3 loop: CASGLGLAGFSYNEQFF. In nucleotides, the CDR3 is TGTGCTAGTGGTTTGGGACTAGCGGGGTTCTCCTACAATGAGCAGTTCTTC. The V call is TRBV12-5, the J call TRBJ2-1; 11 bases line up with TRBD2. CDR1 and CDR2 from the germline V gene are LGHNT and FRNRAP. Losses at the gene ends were 1 base for V and 0 bases for J; bases not matched to a gene: 2. The CDR3 sequence is 17 residues long.